Listed below are T cell receptor beta chains from one sample, sequenced in a study of CD8+ T cells in alopecia areata. Generated by immunoSEQ multiplex PCR, the TCRdb table keeps only in-frame clones and is missing some. Of about 180,000 clones in the sample, 58% were seen once. This sample comprised CD4+ T cells sorted from blood, obtained at approximately week 60, from a patient treated with tofacitinib. These receptors all come from a human donor with alopecia areata. Both conserved end residues are part of each CDR3. D genes are given only for firm matches. Size is omitted from some rows. Given values are once, few, many or a class for expanded clones.

j_gene	v_gene	abundance	d_gene	len	CDR3aa	CDR3nt
TRBJ2-1	TRBV6-1	.	.	14	CASSGQSSYNEQFF	TGTGCCAGCAGTGGACAATCCTCCTACAATGAGCAGTTCTTC
TRBJ2-5	TRBV6-5	.	.	14	CASSYSGGIETQYF	TGTGCCAGCAGTTACTCGGGTGGTATCGAGACCCAGTACTTC
TRBJ1-4	TRBV30	.	TRBD1	14	CAWKGQGSYEKLFF	TGTGCCTGGAAAGGACAGGGATCTTATGAAAAACTGTTTTTT
TRBJ2-2	TRBV7-9	.	.	15	CASTSSNQNTGELFF	TGTGCCAGCACCTCTTCGAACCAGAACACCGGGGAGCTGTTTTTT
TRBJ2-7	TRBV7-9	.	.	13	CASSLTGYYEQYF	TGTGCCAGCAGCCTCACGGGGTATTACGAGCAGTACTTC
TRBJ2-5	TRBV7-2	.	.	15	CASSRGIGGVETQYF	TGTGCCAGCAGCCGCGGGATAGGCGGAGTGGAGACCCAGTACTTC
TRBJ2-5	TRBV2	once	TRBD1	15	CASSDPGGIQETQYF	TGTGCCAGCAGTGACCCAGGGGGAATCCAAGAGACCCAGTACTTC
TRBJ2-3	TRBV27	.	TRBD2	16	CASSSIAGGPFDTQYF	TGTGCCAGCAGTTCAATAGCGGGGGGGCCATTTGATACGCAGTATTTT
TRBJ2-5	TRBV30	.	.	14	CAWTQGAQTETQYF	TGTGCCTGGACACAAGGGGCACAGACGGAGACCCAGTACTTC
TRBJ1-5	TRBV7-3	few	TRBD1	15	CASSSRTGLNQPQHF	TGTGCCAGCAGCTCCCGGACAGGCCTCAATCAGCCCCAGCATTTT
TRBJ2-7	TRBV5-1	few	TRBD1	15	CASSVGTGSPYEQYF	TGCGCCAGCAGCGTTGGGACAGGAAGTCCCTACGAGCAGTACTTC
TRBJ2-5	TRBV2	.	.	12	CASNRHLETQYF	TGTGCCAGCAACCGACACCTAGAGACCCAGTACTTC
TRBJ2-1	TRBV7-2	few	.	13	CASSLVVAGGSFF	.
TRBJ2-7	TRBV6-5	.	TRBD2	13	CASKRGLVSEQYF	TGTGCCAGCAAGAGGGGACTAGTGAGCGAGCAGTACTTC
TRBJ1-2	TRBV6-1	few	TRBD1	15	CASGRPGGMDYGYTF	TGTGCCAGCGGCCGGCCAGGGGGAATGGACTATGGCTACACCTTC
TRBJ1-1	TRBV29-1	.	TRBD1	14	CSVVRQGKNTEAFF	TGCAGCGTCGTAAGACAGGGAAAGAACACTGAAGCTTTCTTT
TRBJ2-1	TRBV5-1	.	TRBD2	17	CASSLKASGGAYNEQFF	TGCGCCAGCAGCTTGAAAGCTAGCGGGGGTGCCTACAATGAGCAGTTCTTC
TRBJ2-3	TRBV30	.	.	16	CAWSVQKGGGTDTQYF	TGTGCCTGGAGTGTACAGAAGGGGGGGGGCACAGATACGCAGTATTTT
TRBJ1-5	TRBV18	.	.	16	CASSPGRANSNQPQHF	TGTGCCAGCTCACCGGGTCGAGCAAATTCCAATCAGCCCCAGCATTTT
TRBJ1-2	TRBV7-9	few	.	14	CASSRGGVVYGYTF	TGTGCCAGCAGCCGCGGTGGGGTGGTCTATGGCTACACCTTC
TRBJ2-3	TRBV29-1	.	.	11	CSVVGAMAQYF	TGCAGCGTTGTTGGAGCTATGGCGCAGTATTTT
TRBJ2-7	TRBV5-1	.	.	13	CASSLSPDLEQYF	TGCGCCAGCAGCTTGTCCCCGGACCTAGAGCAGTACTTC